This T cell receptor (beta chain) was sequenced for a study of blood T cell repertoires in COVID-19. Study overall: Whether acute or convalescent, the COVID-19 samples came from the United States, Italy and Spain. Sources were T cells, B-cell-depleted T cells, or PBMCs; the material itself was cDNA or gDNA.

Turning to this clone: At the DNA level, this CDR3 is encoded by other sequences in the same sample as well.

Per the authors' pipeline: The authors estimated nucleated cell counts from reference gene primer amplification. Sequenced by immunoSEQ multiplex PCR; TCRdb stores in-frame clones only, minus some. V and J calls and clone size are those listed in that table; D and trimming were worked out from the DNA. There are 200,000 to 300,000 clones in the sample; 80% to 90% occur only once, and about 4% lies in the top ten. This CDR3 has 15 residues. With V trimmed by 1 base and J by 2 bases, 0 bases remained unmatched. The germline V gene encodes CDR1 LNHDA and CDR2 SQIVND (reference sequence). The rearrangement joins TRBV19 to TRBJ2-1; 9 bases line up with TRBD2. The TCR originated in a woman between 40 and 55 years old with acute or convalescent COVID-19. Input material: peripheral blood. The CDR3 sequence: CASSIGLAAYNEQFF. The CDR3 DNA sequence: TGTGCCAGTAGTATAGGACTAGCGGCCTACAATGAGCAGTTCTTC.